The following is a T cell receptor (beta chain) sequence with its context. V shed 6 bases and J shed 3 bases, with 17 bases lying between them. The CDR3 runs 15 residues. Germline CDR1 is LGHNA and CDR2 is YSLEER. The record originates from a study of T-cell memory formation after mild COVID-19. A single record per CDR3 protein comes from TCRdb applying MiXCR to the 5' RACE reads. The data hold 280,000 or so distinct CDR3 sequences, with over 7% observed a single time. This sequence joins TRBV4-3 and TRBJ1-1; tentative D call: TRBD1 (5 bases). The source of this sequence is a man in his late teens or twenties who had mild COVID-19 (a few samples of this study predate the infection). Cell type and time point are not known. The sequenced material came from PBMCs or a T cell subset sorted from them (not recorded which). CDR3 in amino acids: CASRLEDNSHTEAFF. CDR3 DNA sequence: TGCGCCAGCAGACTTGAGGACAACTCCCACACTGAAGCTTTCTTT.